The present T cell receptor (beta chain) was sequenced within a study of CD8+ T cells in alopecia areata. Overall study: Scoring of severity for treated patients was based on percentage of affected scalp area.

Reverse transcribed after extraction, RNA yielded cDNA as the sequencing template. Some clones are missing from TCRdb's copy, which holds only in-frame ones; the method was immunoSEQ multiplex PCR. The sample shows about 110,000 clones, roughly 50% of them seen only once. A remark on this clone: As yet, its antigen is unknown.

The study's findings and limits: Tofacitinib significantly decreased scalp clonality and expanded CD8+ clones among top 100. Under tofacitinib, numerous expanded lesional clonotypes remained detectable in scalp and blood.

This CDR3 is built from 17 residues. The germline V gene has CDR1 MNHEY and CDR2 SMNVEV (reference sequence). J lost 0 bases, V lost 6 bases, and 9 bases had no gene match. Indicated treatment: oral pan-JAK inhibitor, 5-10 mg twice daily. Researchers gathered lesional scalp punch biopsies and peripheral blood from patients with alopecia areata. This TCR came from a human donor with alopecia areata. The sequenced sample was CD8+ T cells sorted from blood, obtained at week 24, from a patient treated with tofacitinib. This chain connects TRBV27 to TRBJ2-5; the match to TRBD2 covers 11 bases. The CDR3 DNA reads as TGTGCCAGCAGGACTAGCGGGGTACCTGAGTACCAAGAGACCCAGTACTTC. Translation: CASRTSGVPEYQETQYF.